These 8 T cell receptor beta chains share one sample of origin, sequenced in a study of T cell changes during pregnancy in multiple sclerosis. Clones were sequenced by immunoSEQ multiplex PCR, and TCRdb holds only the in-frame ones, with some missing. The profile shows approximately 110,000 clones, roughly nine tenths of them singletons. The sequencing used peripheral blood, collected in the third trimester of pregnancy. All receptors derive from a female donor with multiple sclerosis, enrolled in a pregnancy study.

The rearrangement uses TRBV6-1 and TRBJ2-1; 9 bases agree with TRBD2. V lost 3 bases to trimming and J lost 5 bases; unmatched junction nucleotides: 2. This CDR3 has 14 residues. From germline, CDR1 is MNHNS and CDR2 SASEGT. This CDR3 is CASSEAGGDNEQFF. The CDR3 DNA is TGTGCCAGCAGTGAGGCGGGGGGGGACAATGAGCAGTTCTTC.

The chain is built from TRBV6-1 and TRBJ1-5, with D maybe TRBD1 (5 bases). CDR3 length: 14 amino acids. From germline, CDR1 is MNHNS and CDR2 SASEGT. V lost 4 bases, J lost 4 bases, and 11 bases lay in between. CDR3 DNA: TGTGCCAGCAGTGGACAGAGCTTTAATCAGCCCCAGCATTTT. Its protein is CASSGQSFNQPQHF.

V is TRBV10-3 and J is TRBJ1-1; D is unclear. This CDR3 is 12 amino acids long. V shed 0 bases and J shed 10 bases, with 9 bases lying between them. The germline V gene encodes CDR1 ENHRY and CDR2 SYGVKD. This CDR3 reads CAISESASVAFF. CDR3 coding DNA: TGTGCCATCAGTGAGTCCGCGTCTGTAGCTTTCTTT.

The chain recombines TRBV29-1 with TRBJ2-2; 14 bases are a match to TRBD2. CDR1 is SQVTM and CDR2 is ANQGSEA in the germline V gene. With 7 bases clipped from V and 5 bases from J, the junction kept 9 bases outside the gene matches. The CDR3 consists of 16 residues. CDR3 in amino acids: CSAGTSGGGATGELFF. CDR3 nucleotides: TGCAGCGCTGGGACTAGCGGGGGCGGGGCGACCGGGGAGCTGTTTTTT.

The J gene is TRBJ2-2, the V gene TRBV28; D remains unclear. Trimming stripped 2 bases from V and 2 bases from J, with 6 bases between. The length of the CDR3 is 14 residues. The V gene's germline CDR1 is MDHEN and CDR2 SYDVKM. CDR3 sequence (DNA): TGTGCCAGCAGTTTAGGGCACAACACCGGGGAGCTGTTTTTT. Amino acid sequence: CASSLGHNTGELFF.

In nucleotides, the CDR3 is TGTGCCAGCAGTGCCAGGGGGCGAGTGAACACTGAAGCTTTCTTT. As protein: CASSARGRVNTEAFF. The V and J genes are TRBV27 and TRBJ1-1; 8 nucleotides agree with TRBD1. Per germline, CDR1 MNHEY and CDR2 SMNVEV (reference sequence). The CDR3 is 15 amino acids. After removal of 5 bases from V and 0 bases from J, the junction contained 5 bases not matched to a gene.

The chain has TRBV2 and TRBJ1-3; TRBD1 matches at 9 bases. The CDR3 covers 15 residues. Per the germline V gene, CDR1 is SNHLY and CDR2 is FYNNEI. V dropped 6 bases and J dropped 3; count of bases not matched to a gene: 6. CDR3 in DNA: TGTGCCAGCAGAGAGGACAGGGGAGGTGGAAACACCATATATTTT. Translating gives CASREDRGGGNTIYF.

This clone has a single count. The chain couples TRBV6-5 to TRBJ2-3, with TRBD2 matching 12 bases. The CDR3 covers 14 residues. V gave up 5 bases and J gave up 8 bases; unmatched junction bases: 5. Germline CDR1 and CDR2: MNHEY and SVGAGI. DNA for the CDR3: TGTGCCAGCAGTCCTAGCGGGGGGGCAGGTACGCAGTATTTT. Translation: CASSPSGGAGTQYF.